The present T cell receptor (beta chain) was sequenced within a study of blood T cell repertoires in COVID-19 (dated by TCRdb to the early 2020s). Regarding the research as a whole: Samples covering the acute and convalescent phases of COVID-19 were provided by collaborators in the United States, Italy and Spain. The prospective study material was composed of cDNA or gDNA derived from T cells, B-cell-depleted T cells, or PBMCs. The dataset comprised deeply sampled blood TCRbeta repertoires from subjects exposed to, actively infected with, or recovered from COVID-19. The repertoires were released in a freely available public database meant as a resource for research on the immune response to SARS-CoV-2. Samples came from the ongoing ImmuneRACE study (first 160 participants) plus 1,254 subjects from 6 global collaborators. The sample metadata nearly always contained a de-identified subject ID, COVID-19 status, age in years and sex. Where available, HLA class I and class II types were taken from metadata supplied by the sample provider and were not determined by assay-based typing.

Whole blood was collected in K2EDTA tubes by collaborating institutions according to the institutions' own protocols. For TCRbeta analysis, collaborator samples were shipped as frozen whole blood, as isolated PBMCs, or as DNA extracted from either sample type. The immunoSEQ Assay, a bias-controlled multiplex PCR, was used to amplify TCRbeta CDR3 regions from genomic DNA. From the authors' description of their analysis: Nucleated cell counts per sample were estimated from amplification of reference gene primers within the assay. To quantify the absolute abundance of each unique TCRbeta CDR3 rearrangement, sequence reads were collapsed and filtered. For each sample, productive Simpson clonality was calculated as the square root of Simpson's diversity index across productive rearrangements. What TCRdb holds here is the immuneACCESS table cut down to in-frame rearrangements. Part of the clones is not present; checked against another copy, under half of the missing clones reflect an unresolved V gene, and the others are unexplained. V and J calls plus clone size are reproduced from that table; the DNA served to infer D and trimming. The sample table records 85,000 to 130,000 clones; roughly 89% of these occur just once. The top ten clones comprise about 5.1% of the sample.

Study-wide conclusions, independent of this receptor: Clinical and demographic metadata were provided uncurated, with the amount varying by source and participant.

In regard to this clone: The clone's antigen remains unknown. The sample holds no much larger clone one base away, and base qualities are not on file.

V is trimmed back by 5 bases and J by 2 bases, and the junction contains 9 bases that no gene match accounts for. The germline V gene sets CDR1 to MGHRA and CDR2 to YSYEKL. The CDR3 covers 15 residues, taking in both the cysteine and the phenylalanine. Only the CDR3 DNA stays, 45 bases, in frame from base 1. The receptor was isolated from a human donor in a cohort sampled during active COVID-19. The chain links TRBV4-1 with TRBJ2-7; TRBD2 agrees with 7 junctional bases. The sequenced sample consisted of peripheral blood. The nucleotide sequence is given as TGCGCCAGCAGCGGGGAGGGGAGCGGCACCTACGAGCAGTACTTC. This encodes CASSGEGSGTYEQYF.